Each of the 26 T cell receptor beta chains below was sequenced from the same sample in a study of blood T cell repertoires in COVID-19. Some clones are missing from TCRdb's copy, which holds only in-frame ones; the method was immunoSEQ multiplex PCR. This sample has more than 350,000 clones, with more than 75% found just once. The sample taken for sequencing was peripheral blood. The source is a woman in her twenties or thirties with COVID-19, enrolled during active disease.

V usage is TRBV5-4 and J usage is TRBJ2-5; TRBD1 agrees at 9 bases. V shed 2 bases and J 5 bases; nucleotides not matched to a gene: 7. Germline lookup yields CDR1 SGHNT and CDR2 YYREEE (reference sequence). The CDR3 is made up of 15 amino acids. CDR3 protein: CASSFPGTGQETQYF. The CDR3 nucleotides read TGTGCCAGCAGCTTCCCAGGGACAGGGCAGGAGACCCAGTACTTC.

CDR3 amino acids: CATSDPRQGWAETQYF. The DNA of the CDR3 is TGTGCCACCAGTGATCCAAGACAGGGTTGGGCGGAGACCCAGTACTTC. J is TRBJ2-5 and V is TRBV24-1; 7 bases are shared with TRBD1. Losses at the gene ends were 3 bases for V and 5 bases for J; bases not matched to a gene: 11. The V gene's germline CDR1 is KGHDR and CDR2 SFDVKD. CDR3 length: 16 residues.

With regard to this clone: Within the sample, other DNA sequences also encode this same CDR3. The chain is built from TRBV27 and TRBJ1-2; possible D gene TRBD1, 6 bases. V was shortened by 3 bases and J by 4 bases, with 9 bases between the two germline ends. CDR1 is MNHEY and CDR2 is SMNVEV in the germline V gene (reference sequence). CDR3 length equals 13 residues. The CDR3 DNA reads TGTGCCAGCAGTTTCAGAGGGGGCTATGGCTACACCTTC. Its protein is CASSFRGGYGYTF.

The chain couples TRBV19 to TRBJ2-6; D is unclear. Germline CDR1 reads LNHDA; CDR2 reads SQIVND (reference sequence). Trimming stripped 1 base from V and 0 bases from J, with 10 bases between. The CDR3 has 17 amino acids. DNA of the CDR3: TGTGCCAGTAGTATAGCAACAACAAACTCTGGGGCCAACGTCCTGACTTTC. Translating gives CASSIATTNSGANVLTF.

The gene calls are TRBV19 and TRBJ2-2; 8 bases match TRBD2. CDR1 and CDR2 from the germline V gene are LNHDA and SQIVND (reference sequence). CDR3 length: 15 residues. V lost 5 bases, J lost 4 bases, and 6 bases stayed unmatched. The CDR3 coding sequence is TGTGCCAGTAGTTTTAGCGGGACTGGCACCGGGGAGCTGTTTTTT. Its protein is CASSFSGTGTGELFF.

The rearrangement links TRBV5-8 to TRBJ2-7, with D possibly TRBD1 on 6 matching bases. Germline V gives CDR1 SGHTS, CDR2 YDEGEE. The length of the CDR3 is 15 residues. V dropped 0 bases and J dropped 3 bases, with 13 bases sitting between them. For the CDR3, the DNA is TGTGCCAGCAGCTTGGATGCTAGGACAGACTACGAGCAGTACTTC. It specifies CASSLDARTDYEQYF. The whole variable domain, remainder taken from reference TRBV5-8 and TRBJ2-7, is EAGVTQSPTHLIKTRGQQATLRCSPISGHTSVYWYQQALGLGLQFLLWYDEGEERNRGNFPPRFSGRQFPNYSSELNVNALELEDSALYLCASSLDARTDYEQYFGPGTRLTVT.

A remark on this clone: One end of the junction is discordant with germline, which a read error may explain. This chain uses TRBV20-1 with TRBJ2-7, with TRBD2 matching over 8 bases. The CDR3 runs to 11 residues. CDR1 and CDR2 (germline): DFQATT, SNEGSKA (reference sequence). The DNA of the CDR3 is TGCAGTGCCCTTTTTGGCGGGGGGTATTTCTTC. It codes for CSALFGGGYFF.

V usage is TRBV6-6 and J usage is TRBJ2-7, with D tentatively TRBD2 (5 bases). The V end was cut by 10 bases, the J end by 3 bases, with 16 bases between. CDR3 length: 13 residues. Germline CDR1 and CDR2: MNHNY and SVGAGI (reference sequence). The CDR3 loop is CATGGDGYYEQYF. DNA of the CDR3: TGTGCCACCGGAGGAGACGGCTACTACGAGCAGTACTTC.

The chain is built from TRBV7-9 and TRBJ2-7; TRBD1 agrees at 9 bases. This CDR3 contains 14 residues. Germline V CDR1 and CDR2: SEHNR, FQNEAQ (reference sequence). V shed 4 bases, J shed 2 bases, and the junction held 3 bases outside the gene matches. Written as DNA, the CDR3 is TGTGCCAGCAGCTGGGACAGGGACGCCTACGAGCAGTACTTC. Residues: CASSWDRDAYEQYF.

The chain joins TRBV15 to TRBJ2-5; no reliable D call. Between the trimmed V and J ends, which lost 6 bases and 3 bases, there was a span of 11 bases. Looked up from germline, CDR1 is LNHNV and CDR2 is YYDKDF (reference sequence). The length of the CDR3 is 13 residues. CDR3 nucleotide sequence: TGTGCCACCAGTATTTTACAAGAAGAGACCCAGTACTTC. Its translation: CATSILQEETQYF.

The rearrangement uses TRBV9 and TRBJ2-7, with 14 bases fitting TRBD2. CDR3 length: 15 amino acids. Germline V gene sequence: CDR1 SGDLS, CDR2 YYNGEE. V lost 0 bases to trimming and J lost 7 bases; unmatched junction nucleotides: 3. CDR3 sequence reads: CASSVGTSGRQEQYF. The CDR3 coding sequence is TGTGCCAGCAGCGTAGGGACTAGCGGGAGGCAAGAGCAGTACTTC.

This chain links TRBV6-5 with TRBJ1-1, with TRBD1 matching over 9 bases. CDR1 is MNHEY, CDR2 SVGAGI, per germline. The CDR3 runs to 14 residues. V gave up 4 bases and J gave up 5 bases; unmatched junction bases: 5. CDR3: CASSWGQGGTEAFF. In DNA, the CDR3 is TGTGCCAGCAGTTGGGGACAGGGCGGAACTGAAGCTTTCTTT.

This rearrangement joins TRBV30 to TRBJ1-3; no reliable D call. CDR3 length: 12 amino acids. Trimming took off 2 bases at V and 4 bases at J, with 6 bases between the two ends. Germline assignment: CDR1 GTSNPN and CDR2 SVGIG (reference sequence). The CDR3 DNA reads TGTGCCTGGAGTCGTCCGGGAAACACCATATATTTT. It codes for CAWSRPGNTIYF.

The V and J genes are TRBV13 and TRBJ2-1; possible D gene TRBD2, 6 bases. The CDR3 totals 14 residues. Germline V gives CDR1 PRHDT, CDR2 FYEKMQ (reference sequence). Trimming pared 6 bases from V and 1 base from J, leaving 10 bases between. The CDR3 nucleotides are TGTGCCAGCAGTACGGGAGTTTCCTACAATGAGCAGTTCTTC. Translated: CASSTGVSYNEQFF. Variable domain in full (rest from reference TRBV13 and TRBJ2-1): AAGVIQSPRHLIKEKRETATLKCYPIPRHDTVYWYQQGPGQDPQFLISFYEKMQSDKGSIPDRFSAQQFSDYHSELNMSSLELGDSALYFCASSTGVSYNEQFFGPGTRLTVL.

The chain is built from TRBV5-1 and TRBJ2-7; 9 bases agree with TRBD2. CDR3 length equals 15 residues. In germline, CDR1 is SGHRS, CDR2 YFSETQ. V shed 2 bases, J shed 1 base, and the junction held 4 bases outside the gene matches. The CDR3 DNA sequence: TGCGCCAGCAGCTTCGGGGCGGGAGGGTCCTACGAGCAGTACTTC. It encodes CASSFGAGGSYEQYF. The full variable domain, in which reference TRBV5-1 and TRBJ2-7 provide the parts outside the CDR3, is KAGVTQTPRYLIKTRGQQVTLSCSPISGHRSVSWYQQTPGQGLQFLFEYFSETQRNKGNFPGRFSGRQFSNSRSEMNVSTLELGDSALYLCASSFGAGGSYEQYFGPGTRLTVT.

V usage is TRBV9 and J usage is TRBJ2-7; 10 bases fit TRBD2. The V segment lost 4 bases and the J segment 2 bases; nucleotides outside the gene matches: 9. This CDR3 spans 16 amino acids. Germline-derived CDR1 and CDR2 are SGDLS and YYNGEE. DNA of the CDR3: TGTGCCAGCAGCTATCAAGCGGGAGGGCGCCCCTACGAGCAGTACTTC. Its protein product is CASSYQAGGRPYEQYF. The full variable domain, its missing parts supplied by reference TRBV9 and TRBJ2-7, is DSGVTQTPKHLITATGQRVTLRCSPRSGDLSVYWYQQSLDQGLQFLIQYYNGEERAKGNILERFSAQQFPDLHSELNLSSLELGDSALYFCASSYQAGGRPYEQYFGPGTRLTVT.

The chain couples TRBV27 to TRBJ1-6; D is possibly TRBD1 (5 bases). This CDR3 is built from 18 residues. The V gene lost 6 bases and the J gene lost 7 bases, with 25 bases spanning the gap. Germline V lookup: CDR1 MNHEY, CDR2 SMNVEV (reference sequence). The CDR3 DNA follows: TGTGCCAGCAGCAGCAGTCTTACAGGATCCGACCAGAATTCACCCCTCCACTTT. Translating gives CASSSSLTGSDQNSPLHF.

As to this clone: Other DNA sequences in the same sample also yield this CDR3. This chain links TRBV9 with TRBJ2-2; weak D call: TRBD1 (5 bases). The CDR3 is made up of 14 amino acids. Per germline, CDR1 SGDLS and CDR2 YYNGEE. Trimming left V 2 bases short and J 2 bases short, with 7 bases between. The CDR3 loop is CASSVGANTGELFF. The CDR3 coding sequence is TGTGCCAGCAGCGTTGGGGCCAACACCGGGGAGCTGTTTTTT.

There are a few counts of this clone. The chain combines TRBV10-2 with TRBJ2-5; D is perhaps TRBD2 (5 bases). The CDR3 has 15 amino acids. V was pared by 0 bases and J by 5 bases, with 13 bases between. The germline gives CDR1 WSHSY, CDR2 SAAADI. CDR3 sequence (DNA): TGCGCCAGCAGTGAGTCCATTTGGAGGCCGGAGACCCAGTACTTC. Its protein product is CASSESIWRPETQYF.

The chain employs TRBV29-1 and TRBJ1-4, with D maybe TRBD1 (5 bases). This CDR3 has 11 amino acids. Trimming shortened V by 3 bases and J by 7 bases, and 6 bases separated the two germline ends. Germline V gene lookup returns CDR1 SQVTM and CDR2 ANQGSEA. CDR3 nucleotide sequence: TGCAGCGTTGACGACAGTGAAAAACTGTTTTTT. Its translation: CSVDDSEKLFF.

The chain couples TRBV7-2 to TRBJ2-5, with D perhaps matching TRBD1 (6 bases). V lost 1 base to trimming and J lost 1 base, with 13 bases between them. The CDR3 has 16 residues. Germline assignment: CDR1 SGHTA and CDR2 FQGNSA. The CDR3: CASSLGTDPSQETQYF. CDR3 DNA: TGTGCCAGCAGCTTAGGGACAGACCCGAGCCAAGAGACCCAGTACTTC.

The rearrangement links TRBV24-1 to TRBJ1-4; TRBD1 matches at 7 bases. The CDR3 contains 16 residues. V lost 3 bases to trimming and J lost 2 bases; unmatched junction nucleotides: 5. In germline, CDR1 is KGHDR, CDR2 SFDVKD. CDR3 nucleotide sequence: TGTGCCACCAGTGATCCGACAGGGCCGACTAATGAAAAACTGTTTTTT. Translating gives CATSDPTGPTNEKLFF.

With regard to this clone: Other nucleotide sequences in the sample specify the same CDR3. The V call is TRBV10-3, the J call TRBJ2-7; no clear D gene. The V end lost 6 bases, the J end lost 0 bases, and 6 bases lay between the germline ends. Germline V gene sequence: CDR1 ENHRY, CDR2 SYGVKD. This CDR3 is 12 amino acids long. The CDR3 coding sequence is TGTGCCATCAGCGGCGGCTCCTACGAGCAGTACTTC. It translates to CAISGGSYEQYF.

This clone was seen a handful of times. J is TRBJ1-5 and V is TRBV28; 8 bases match TRBD1. The germline CDR1 and CDR2 sequences are MDHEN and SYDVKM. The CDR3 contains 15 residues. Germline trimming cut 2 bases from V and 1 base from J; bases unmatched to any gene: 1. The CDR3 is CASSLQGASNQPQHF. The CDR3 nucleotides read TGTGCCAGCAGTTTACAGGGGGCGAGCAATCAGCCCCAGCATTTT.

This clone appeared a single time. The genes are TRBV12-3 or TRBV12-4 and TRBJ1-1; no clear D gene. This CDR3 is built from 13 residues. The V and J ends lost 3 bases and 3 bases respectively, with 8 bases between them. As DNA, the CDR3 is TGTGCCAGCAGTTTTTCATTCCACACTGAAGCTTTCTTT. Protein: CASSFSFHTEAFF.

The chain employs TRBV7-8 and TRBJ1-5, with 7 nucleotides matching TRBD1. V dropped 5 bases and J dropped 6; count of bases not matched to a gene: 13. The CDR3 length is 16 residues. CDR1 SGHVS and CDR2 FQNEAQ come from the germline V gene. DNA of the CDR3: TGTGCCAGCAGCCCCCCGGAGACAGGGTTGGGTCAGCCCCAGCATTTT. Residues: CASSPPETGLGQPQHF. Full variable domain (outside the CDR3, taken from reference TRBV7-8 and TRBJ1-5): GAGVSQSPRYKVAKRGQDVALRCDPISGHVSLFWYQQALGQGPEFLTYFQNEAQLDKSGLPSDRFFAERPEGSVSTLKIQRTQQEDSAVYLCASSPPETGLGQPQHFGDGTRLSIL.